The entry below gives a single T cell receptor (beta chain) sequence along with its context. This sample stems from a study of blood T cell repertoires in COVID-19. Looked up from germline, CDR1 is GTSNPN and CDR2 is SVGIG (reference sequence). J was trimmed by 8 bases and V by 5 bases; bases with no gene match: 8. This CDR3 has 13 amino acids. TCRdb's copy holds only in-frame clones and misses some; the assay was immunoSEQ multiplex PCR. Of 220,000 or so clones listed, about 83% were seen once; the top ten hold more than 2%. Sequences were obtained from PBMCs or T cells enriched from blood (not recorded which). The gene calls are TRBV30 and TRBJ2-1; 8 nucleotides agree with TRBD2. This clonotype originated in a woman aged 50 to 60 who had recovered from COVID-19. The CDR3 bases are TGTGCCTGGGCCTCGGGAGGGCCCTATGAGCAGTTCTTC. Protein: CAWASGGPYEQFF. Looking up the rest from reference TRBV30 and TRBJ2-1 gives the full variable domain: SQTIHQWPATLVQPVGSPLSLECTVEGTSNPNLYWYRQAAGRGLQLLFYSVGIGQISSEVPQNLSASRPQDRQFILSSKKLLLSDSGFYLCAWASGGPYEQFFGPGTRLTVL.